Listed below are T cell receptor beta chains from one sample, sequenced in a study of response to subunit inactivated influenza vaccine. Via MiXCR, TCRdb re-called the RT-PCR reads, giving one row per CDR3 protein. There are 700,000 to 800,000 distinct CDR3 sequences in the sample; approximately 18% occur only once, and roughly 10% lies in the top ten. Specimen: PBMCs from blood, collected more than 4 days after vaccination. The receptors were gathered from a middle-aged man who received an inactivated influenza vaccine. The CDR3 runs from the conserved cysteine through the conserved F or W. A D gene is named only where the DNA matches it firmly. Where a row states a size, it is once, few, many or the class of an expanded clone; other rows omit it.

v_call	j_call	d_call	clone_size	cdr3_nt	cdr3_aa
TRBV20-1	TRBJ2-4	.	.	TGCAGTGCCCAGCACGGCGGGGTAGGGGACATTCAGTACTTC	CSAQHGGVGDIQYF
TRBV7-9	TRBJ2-7	.	.	TGTGCCAGCAGTCATAGCCCTTACGAGCAGTACTTC	CASSHSPYEQYF
TRBV29-1	TRBJ2-7	.	.	TGCAGCGTGTCTAGGGGGGTATCCTACGAGCAGTACTTC	CSVSRGVSYEQYF
TRBV25-1	TRBJ1-3	.	few	TGTGCCAGCAGTCACCCATTGGGAACTGGAAACACCATATATTTT	CASSHPLGTGNTIYF
TRBV5-1	TRBJ1-2	.	few	TGCGCCAGCACCTATGGGGGGGCGAGGAACTATGGCTACACCTTC	CASTYGGARNYGYTF
TRBV28	TRBJ2-3	TRBD2	few	TGTGCCAGCAGTTTCCAGAGGACTAGCCCCAAAGATACGCAGTATTTT	CASSFQRTSPKDTQYF
TRBV4-3	TRBJ1-1	.	many	TGCGCCAGCAGCCAATCGGCTCGGGGGAACACTGAAGCTTTCTTT	CASSQSARGNTEAFF
TRBV5-6	TRBJ2-1	.	.	TGTGCCAGCAGCTACCTATTTGCAACTACCTACAATGAGCAGTTCTTC	CASSYLFATTYNEQFF
TRBV9	TRBJ2-2	TRBD2	few	TGTGCCAGCAGCGGGAGCGGGAGACAGACCGGGGAGCTGTTTTTT	CASSGSGRQTGELFF
TRBV20-1	TRBJ2-1	TRBD2	many	TGCAGTGCTAGAGTCTCCCAGCGGGGGGACAATGAGCAGTTCTTC	CSARVSQRGDNEQFF
TRBV20-1	TRBJ1-2	.	.	TGCAGTGCTAGACAAACAGACAGTGCAGGCTATGGCTACACCTTC	CSARQTDSAGYGYTF
TRBV5-5	TRBJ1-1	TRBD1	many	TGTGCCAGCAGCTTGGCGACAGGGGGCACGACTGAAGCTTTCTTT	CASSLATGGTTEAFF
TRBV20-1	TRBJ2-5	TRBD2	few	TGCAGTGCTCCAGGGACTAGCGGGAGGGCCCAACAAGAGACCCAGTACTTC	CSAPGTSGRAQQETQYF
TRBV12-3/TRBV12-4	TRBJ2-7	.	.	TGTGCCAGCAGTTTAGCGCCCGGAGAGACCTACGAGCAGTACTTC	CASSLAPGETYEQYF
TRBV6-2/TRBV6-3	TRBJ2-5	.	few	TGTGCCAGCAGTCTGCCCCCAGTTGGGTCGCGGGAGACCCAGTACTTC	CASSLPPVGSRETQYF
TRBV24-1	TRBJ2-2	.	.	TGTGCCACCAGTGATTTTAAGGGTTCCGTAACCGGGGAGCTGTTTTTT	CATSDFKGSVTGELFF
TRBV20-1	TRBJ1-1	.	few	TGCAGTGCTAGTAAGTCCAGGGCGAACACTGAAGCTTTCTTT	CSASKSRANTEAFF
TRBV20-1	TRBJ1-6	TRBD1	.	TGCAGTGCTAGAGAGCCCTTCCTCGGGACAGGGGATTCACCCCTCCACTTT	CSAREPFLGTGDSPLHF
TRBV6-5	TRBJ1-5	.	.	TGTGCCAGCAGTACTGCAATACAGGTTAACAATCAGCCCCAGCATTTT	CASSTAIQVNNQPQHF
TRBV5-1	TRBJ1-2	.	.	TGCGCCAGCAGCCTGTGGGGACGGGCTACGGACTACACCTTC	CASSLWGRATDYTF
TRBV6-5	TRBJ2-1	TRBD2	.	TGTGCCAGCAGTTGGGGACTAGCGGGCGGGGCGGAGCAGTTCTTC	CASSWGLAGGAEQFF
TRBV11-2	TRBJ2-1	TRBD2	.	TGTGCCAGCAGCTCCGGGACTAGCGGGGGGAGGGGCTCCTACAATGAGCAGTTCTTC	CASSSGTSGGRGSYNEQFF